Listed below are T cell receptor beta chains from one sample, sequenced in a study of blood T cell repertoires in COVID-19. The repertoire was sequenced with immunoSEQ multiplex PCR; TCRdb's copy has only in-frame clones and lacks some. The table lists roughly 190,000 clones, around 85% of them singletons, with 6.5% to 10% in the top ten. Sequencing used peripheral blood. All receptors come from a woman aged 60 to 75 with acute or convalescent COVID-19. CDR3s include the opening cysteine and the closing phenylalanine or tryptophan.

CDR3aa: CASSLLGEDTQYF; v_gene: TRBV7-3; len: 13; j_gene: TRBJ2-3
CDR3aa: CASSEARILAGGDEQFF; v_gene: TRBV2; len: 17; j_gene: TRBJ2-1
CDR3aa: CASSPTGSNEKLFF; v_gene: TRBV27; len: 14; j_gene: TRBJ1-4
CDR3aa: CASSLYSNTEAFF; v_gene: TRBV7-2; len: 13; j_gene: TRBJ1-1
CDR3aa: CASGDRVVGTGELFF; v_gene: TRBV2; len: 15; j_gene: TRBJ2-2
CDR3aa: CASSLGPGTSGATQYF; v_gene: TRBV5-4; len: 16; j_gene: TRBJ2-5
CDR3aa: CASSFDRAGSFYNEQFF; v_gene: TRBV7-2; len: 17; j_gene: TRBJ2-1
CDR3aa: CASSSQQGAWNTIYF; v_gene: TRBV13; len: 15; j_gene: TRBJ1-3
CDR3aa: CASGGLSSYNEQFF; v_gene: TRBV3-1/TRBV3-2; len: 14; j_gene: TRBJ2-1
CDR3aa: CASSQGENYGYTF; v_gene: TRBV3-1/TRBV3-2; len: 13; j_gene: TRBJ1-2
CDR3aa: CASSPLTVNTGELFF; v_gene: TRBV5-1; len: 15; j_gene: TRBJ2-2
CDR3aa: CASSPDSGSGEQFF; v_gene: TRBV3-1/TRBV3-2; len: 14; j_gene: TRBJ2-1
CDR3aa: CASSLTSSGSYNEQFF; v_gene: TRBV7-6; len: 16; j_gene: TRBJ2-1
CDR3aa: CASSYLSSGSDTQYF; v_gene: TRBV6-5; len: 15; j_gene: TRBJ2-3
CDR3aa: CASTIVQGNQPQHF; v_gene: TRBV6-5; len: 14; j_gene: TRBJ1-5
CDR3aa: CASSFDGGQEQPQHF; v_gene: TRBV5-1; len: 15; j_gene: TRBJ1-5
CDR3aa: CASSPPGGLGVLDTEAFF; v_gene: TRBV18; len: 18; j_gene: TRBJ1-1
CDR3aa: CASSPEGRSGTQYF; v_gene: TRBV4-1; len: 14; j_gene: TRBJ2-3